Below, 20 T cell receptor beta chains from the same sample are listed, as sequenced in a study of T cell responses to AZD1222 COVID-19 vaccine. Sequenced by immunoSEQ multiplex PCR; TCRdb stores in-frame clones only, minus some. The sample shows approximately 190,000 clones, under 95% of them seen only once. The sample consisted of peripheral blood, taken 28 days after the second AZD1222 dose. Source of these receptors: an adult who received the AZD1222 COVID-19 vaccine.

This chain connects TRBV2 to TRBJ1-2, with D unresolved. The CDR3 runs to 11 residues. V was trimmed by 8 bases and J by 11 bases, leaving 15 bases between them. The germline V gene encodes CDR1 SNHLY and CDR2 FYNNEI. In DNA, the CDR3 is TGTGCCAGCGACGGCGTCCCTTTATACACCTTC. Its translation: CASDGVPLYTF.

The V and J genes are TRBV6-5 and TRBJ1-2; no firm D call. The CDR3 has 13 amino acids. Germline CDR1 MNHEY, CDR2 SVGAGI. Deletions cut 8 bases from V and 4 bases from J, with 14 bases between. CDR3 region: CASGLLDGYGYTF. The CDR3 DNA reads as TGTGCCAGCGGGCTCTTGGACGGCTATGGCTACACCTTC.

The J gene is TRBJ1-5, the V gene TRBV19; a possible D gene is TRBD1 (6 bases). CDR1 is LNHDA, CDR2 SQIVND, per germline (reference sequence). The CDR3 covers 15 residues. The V and J ends lost 6 bases and 2 bases respectively, with 14 bases between them. The CDR3 DNA is TGTGCCAGTAGCTGGACAGTTACAGGCAATCAGCCCCAGCATTTT. Its protein product is CASSWTVTGNQPQHF.

The chain couples TRBV6-5 to TRBJ1-2; tentative D call: TRBD1 (5 bases). Germline-derived CDR1 and CDR2 are MNHEY and SVGAGI. CDR3 length: 13 residues. V gave up 6 bases and J gave up 3 bases, with 11 bases separating them. The CDR3 spells CASRSYRHYGYTF. DNA of the CDR3: TGTGCCAGCAGGTCATACAGGCACTATGGCTACACCTTC.

For the CDR3, the DNA is TGTGCCAGCAGCCTCGGCCTCGCGGCCAATCAGCCCCAGCATTTT. This translates into CASSLGLAANQPQHF. The J gene is TRBJ1-5, the V gene TRBV2; D gene ambiguous. The CDR3 consists of 15 residues. The V end was cut by 6 bases, the J end by 3 bases, with 15 bases between. The germline gives CDR1 SNHLY, CDR2 FYNNEI.

In this sample, this clone turned up once. This sequence joins TRBV5-6 and TRBJ2-3, with D hard to call. Trimming cost V 4 bases and J 2 bases, with 5 bases left between them. The CDR3 extends over 12 amino acids. Germline V gene data show CDR1 as SGHDT and CDR2 as YYEEEE. The CDR3 bases are TGTGCCAGCAGCCGTTACACAGATACGCAGTATTTT. It specifies CASSRYTDTQYF.

The CDR3 DNA follows: TGTGCCAGCAGCTTGGAGGGACTTTCACCCCTCCACTTT. Amino acid sequence: CASSLEGLSPLHF. The V and J genes are TRBV7-3 and TRBJ1-6, with D perhaps matching TRBD1 (5 bases). Trimming stripped 3 bases from V and 9 bases from J, with 9 bases between. The CDR3 is made up of 13 amino acids. Germline V CDR1 and CDR2: SGHTA, FQGTGA.

This chain joins TRBV7-2 and TRBJ1-5, with TRBD1 matching over 9 bases. V shed 5 bases, J shed 3 bases, and the junction held 8 bases outside the gene matches. From germline, CDR1 is SGHTA and CDR2 FQGNSA. CDR3 size: 16 residues. The CDR3 spells CASSEQGQGLNQPQHF. The CDR3 DNA reads as TGTGCCAGCAGCGAGCAGGGACAGGGCCTCAATCAGCCCCAGCATTTT.

The gene calls are TRBV5-6 and TRBJ2-1, with 10 nucleotides matching TRBD2. Trimming removed 6 bases from V and 1 base from J; junction bases left unmatched: 4. The germline V gene has CDR1 SGHDT and CDR2 YYEEEE. The CDR3 contains 15 residues. The CDR3 region is CASNGAGGSYNEQFF. The CDR3 DNA sequence: TGTGCCAGCAATGGAGCGGGGGGGTCCTACAATGAGCAGTTCTTC.

This chain joins TRBV7-2 and TRBJ2-2, with D unclear. This CDR3 has 14 amino acids. Trimming shortened V by 4 bases and J by 5 bases, and 11 bases separated the two germline ends. Germline loops: CDR1 SGHTA, CDR2 FQGNSA. This CDR3 reads CASSSLLGTGELFF. The CDR3 DNA reads as TGTGCCAGCAGCTCACTCCTGGGGACCGGGGAGCTGTTTTTT. The variable domain in full, completed from reference TRBV7-2 and TRBJ2-2, reads GAGVSQSPSNKVTEKGKDVELRCDPISGHTALYWYRQSLGQGLEFLIYFQGNSAPDKSGLPSDRFSAERTGGSVSTLTIQRTQQEDSAVYLCASSSLLGTGELFFGEGSRLTVL.

The chain links TRBV24-1 to TRBJ2-2; the D is unclear. Germline V gene sequence: CDR1 KGHDR, CDR2 SFDVKD. The V gene lost 0 bases and the J gene lost 0 bases, with 7 bases spanning the gap. The CDR3 totals 16 residues. The CDR3: CATSDLGRSNTGELFF. In DNA form, the CDR3 reads TGTGCCACCAGTGATTTGGGCAGGTCGAACACCGGGGAGCTGTTTTTT.

The rearrangement links TRBV7-9 to TRBJ2-1; D is uncertain. V was trimmed by 0 bases and J by 1 base, leaving 10 bases between them. The germline CDR1 and CDR2 sequences are SEHNR and FQNEAQ (reference sequence). The CDR3 sequence is 16 residues long. As DNA, the CDR3 is TGTGCCAGCAGCTTAGCGGTAGGGCAATCCTACAATGAGCAGTTCTTC. This encodes CASSLAVGQSYNEQFF.

The chain is built from TRBV10-2 and TRBJ1-2; 7 nucleotides match TRBD1. The CDR3 has 13 residues. V shed 8 bases and J 7 bases; nucleotides not matched to a gene: 10. Germline CDR1 reads WSHSY; CDR2 reads SAAADI. The CDR3, as DNA: TGCGCCAGCGGGACCGGACAGGAGCTTGGCTACACCTTC. It is translated as CASGTGQELGYTF.

This chain connects TRBV9 to TRBJ1-3, with D unresolved. CDR1 and CDR2 from the germline V gene are SGDLS and YYNGEE. V was pared by 0 bases and J by 2 bases, with 9 bases between. The CDR3 length is 15 residues. The CDR3 coding sequence is TGTGCCAGCAGCGTAGGTGTGGTTACTGGAAACACCATATATTTT. Amino acid sequence: CASSVGVVTGNTIYF.

The genes are TRBV7-3 and TRBJ2-2; D perhaps matches TRBD1 (6 bases). The V end lost 4 bases, the J end lost 5 bases, and 14 bases lay between the germline ends. Germline values: CDR1 SGHTA, CDR2 FQGTGA. The CDR3 runs to 15 residues. The CDR3 sequence: CASSSQGWGTGELFF. CDR3 nucleotide sequence: TGTGCCAGCAGCTCACAGGGATGGGGAACCGGGGAGCTGTTTTTT. Based on the CDR3 plus reference TRBV7-3 and TRBJ2-2, the full variable domain is GAGVSQTPSNKVTEKGKYVELRCDPISGHTALYWYRQSLGQGPEFLIYFQGTGAADDSGLPNDRFFAVRPEGSVSTLKIQRTERGDSAVYLCASSSQGWGTGELFFGEGSRLTVL.

This chain links TRBV5-1 with TRBJ2-7; TRBD1 aligns across 7 bases. Germline CDR1 SGHRS, CDR2 YFSETQ. This CDR3 spans 14 amino acids. With V trimmed by 4 bases and J by 6 bases, 10 bases remained unmatched. CDR3 protein: CASSDSGTETEQYF. The CDR3 DNA is TGCGCCAGCAGCGACTCCGGGACAGAGACCGAGCAGTACTTC.

The chain uses TRBV25-1 and TRBJ1-1; D call uncertain. The CDR3 has 13 residues. Germline V lookup: CDR1 MGHDK, CDR2 SYGVNS. The ends were cut back, 4 bases at V and 7 bases at J, with 13 bases in the middle. In nucleotides, the CDR3 is TGTGCCAGCAGTGGGTACAGAGGCAATGAAGCTTTCTTT. Its protein is CASSGYRGNEAFF. Complete variable domain (other parts from reference TRBV25-1 and TRBJ1-1): EADIYQTPRYLVIGTGKKITLECSQTMGHDKMYWYQQDPGMELHLIHYSYGVNSTEKGDLSSESTVSRIRTEHFPLTLESARPSHTSQYLCASSGYRGNEAFFGQGTRLTVV.

This clone has only one observation. J is TRBJ1-1 and V is TRBV6-5, with TRBD1 as a possible D gene (6 bases). CDR3 size: 16 residues. CDR1 and CDR2 from the germline V gene are MNHEY and SVGAGI. V lost 2 bases to trimming and J lost 7 bases, with 20 bases between them. CDR3 in DNA: TGTGCCAGCAGTTACGAGTCGGGACACCGAACAAGTGAAGCTTTCTTT. The encoded protein is CASSYESGHRTSEAFF.

Notes on this clone: Its ends do not fully match the called genes, so a read error is possible. V and J are TRBV12-3 or TRBV12-4 and TRBJ2-3; D perhaps matches TRBD1 (6 bases). The CDR3 covers 13 residues. Here the CDR3 DNA reads TGTGCCAGCAGATTAGGGGGATCAGATACGCAGTATTTT. The encoded protein is CASRLGGSDTQYF.

This chain joins TRBV11-2 and TRBJ1-3; D not certain. The CDR3 has 13 residues. CDR1 and CDR2 from the germline V gene are SGHAT and FQNNGV. Trimming shortened V by 6 bases and J by 0 bases, and 6 bases separated the two germline ends. The CDR3 protein is CASRQNSGNTIYF. The CDR3, as DNA: TGTGCCAGCAGACAGAACTCTGGAAACACCATATATTTT.